This entry lists 5 T cell receptor beta chains sequenced from one sample in a study of shared clonotypes between healthy human individuals. The data were produced by immunoSEQ multiplex PCR, yet TCRdb's version contains in-frame clones alone and is incomplete. Among 2 million to 2.5 million clones listed, around 93% were seen once. Sequenced: naive CD4+ T cells from PBMCs. Regarding subset: CD45RA+ positively selected. These receptors originate from a man aged 18 to 35 in good health. Some clones in this sample may be carry-over from other donors' samples.

V and J are TRBV5-6 and TRBJ2-5; D is uncertain. The germline CDR1 and CDR2 sequences are SGHDT and YYEEEE. Trimming removed 0 bases from V and 5 bases from J, with 11 bases in between. The CDR3 has 14 amino acids. The CDR3 here is CASSLEVKSETQYF. CDR3 in DNA: TGTGCCAGCAGCTTGGAGGTGAAGAGCGAGACCCAGTACTTC.

The V and J genes are TRBV5-4 and TRBJ2-7; TRBD2 matches 7 bases. The V segment lost 4 bases and the J segment 2 bases; nucleotides outside the gene matches: 9. From germline, CDR1 is SGHNT and CDR2 YYREEE (reference sequence). This CDR3 has 15 residues. The CDR3 DNA reads TGTGCCAGCAGCGTAAGCGGGAACCTGCCCTACGAGCAGTACTTC. This gives the protein CASSVSGNLPYEQYF.

The rearrangement joins TRBV5-1 to TRBJ2-2; the D gene is possibly TRBD1 (6 bases). The length of the CDR3 is 16 residues. V was cut by 3 bases and J by 0 bases, with 12 bases left in between. Germline CDR1 SGHRS, CDR2 YFSETQ. Here the CDR3 reads CASSSTGTTNTGELFF. For the CDR3, the DNA is TGCGCCAGCAGCTCTACCGGGACAACGAACACCGGGGAGCTGTTTTTT.

The chain employs TRBV29-1 and TRBJ1-2, with D possibly being TRBD1 (5 bases). Germline V CDR1 and CDR2: SQVTM, ANQGSEA. The ends were cut back, 8 bases at V and 7 bases at J, with 14 bases in the middle. The CDR3 extends over 11 amino acids. The CDR3 region has the DNA TGCAGCCTCCAGACCGGGGCTGGCTACACCTTC. Its protein is CSLQTGAGYTF.

This rearrangement joins TRBV5-1 to TRBJ1-4; weak D call: TRBD1 (5 bases). The germline gives CDR1 SGHRS, CDR2 YFSETQ. The V end was cut by 4 bases, the J end by 7 bases, with 23 bases between. The CDR3 runs 17 residues. CDR3 DNA sequence: TGCGCCAGCAGCCCCGAACCTCTGGGGCAGAGGGTTGAAAAACTGTTTTTT. Its protein product is CASSPEPLGQRVEKLFF.